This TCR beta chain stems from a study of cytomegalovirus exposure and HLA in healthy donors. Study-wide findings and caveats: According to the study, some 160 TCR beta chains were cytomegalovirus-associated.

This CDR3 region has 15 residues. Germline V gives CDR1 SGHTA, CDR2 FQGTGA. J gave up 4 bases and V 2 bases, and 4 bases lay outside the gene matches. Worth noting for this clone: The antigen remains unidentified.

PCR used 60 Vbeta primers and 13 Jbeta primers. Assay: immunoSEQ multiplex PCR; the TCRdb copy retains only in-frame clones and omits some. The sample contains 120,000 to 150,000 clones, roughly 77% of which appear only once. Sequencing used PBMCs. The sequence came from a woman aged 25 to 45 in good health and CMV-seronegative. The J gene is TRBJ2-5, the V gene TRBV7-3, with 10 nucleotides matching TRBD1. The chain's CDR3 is CASSLGGQGSETQYF. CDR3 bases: TGTGCCAGCAGCTTAGGGGGACAGGGGTCAGAGACCCAGTACTTC.